Presented here are 22 T cell receptor beta chains from one specimen sequenced in a study of cytomegalovirus exposure and HLA in healthy donors. The primer mix had 60 Vbeta and 13 Jbeta primers. Clones were read by immunoSEQ multiplex PCR, and TCRdb kept only the in-frame ones, dropping some. The data hold about 130,000 clones, with roughly 15% observed a single time. The sample taken for sequencing was PBMCs. Receptors were obtained from a female donor in good health and CMV-seropositive.

This chain joins TRBV7-2 and TRBJ2-7; a possible D gene is TRBD1 (6 bases). V was pared by 5 bases and J by 3 bases, with 14 bases between. Looked up from germline, CDR1 is SGHTA and CDR2 is FQGNSA. The CDR3 totals 14 residues. The CDR3 bases are TGTGCCAGCAGCCTATATGGACAGAGCTACGAGCAGTACTTC. Translation: CASSLYGQSYEQYF.

This clone appeared a few times. The V call is TRBV2, the J call TRBJ2-3; TRBD1 matches at 9 bases. The germline V gene encodes CDR1 SNHLY and CDR2 FYNNEI. This CDR3 contains 16 residues. V gave up 6 bases and J gave up 0 bases; unmatched junction bases: 7. The chain's CDR3 is CASRQQGASSTDTQYF. In nucleotides, the CDR3 is TGTGCCAGCAGGCAACAGGGGGCCTCTAGCACAGATACGCAGTATTTT.

This chain joins TRBV5-1 and TRBJ2-5; D is possibly TRBD1 (6 bases). Between the trimmed V and J ends, which lost 2 bases and 1 base, there was a span of 9 bases. This CDR3 has 14 amino acids. Germline V gene lookup returns CDR1 SGHRS and CDR2 YFSETQ. The CDR3 region has the DNA TGCGCCAGCAGCTTTATGGGGGCCCAAGAGACCCAGTACTTC. It codes for CASSFMGAQETQYF.

The rearrangement uses TRBV18 and TRBJ2-7, with unresolved D. Trimming cost V 3 bases and J 1 base, with 10 bases left between them. CDR1 KGHSH and CDR2 LQKENI come from the germline V gene. This CDR3 is 14 amino acids long. CDR3 sequence reads: CASSPLSRSYEQYF. In nucleotides, the CDR3 is TGTGCCAGCTCACCCTTAAGCCGATCCTACGAGCAGTACTTC.

This chain links TRBV19 with TRBJ2-7; D may be TRBD2 (6 bases). The CDR3 totals 17 residues. V dropped 4 bases and J dropped 3 bases, with 22 bases sitting between them. Germline loops: CDR1 LNHDA, CDR2 SQIVND (reference sequence). The CDR3 sequence: CASSTRLVPGTYYEQYF. CDR3 nucleotide sequence: TGTGCCAGTAGTACGCGACTAGTCCCGGGTACGTACTACGAGCAGTACTTC.

This clone was detected only a few times. The chain recombines TRBV6-6 with TRBJ2-5; D remains ambiguous. V was shortened by 2 bases and J by 3 bases, with 13 bases between the two germline ends. There are 15 residues in the CDR3. Germline V gene data show CDR1 as MNHNY and CDR2 as SVGAGI (reference sequence). CDR3 sequence: CASSYPPDTKETQYF. The CDR3 nucleotides read TGTGCCAGCAGTTACCCCCCTGACACCAAAGAGACCCAGTACTTC.

The genes are TRBV28 and TRBJ1-2; D is unresolved. The V and J ends lost 6 bases and 0 bases respectively, with 11 bases between them. The CDR3 loop spans 14 amino acids. Germline lookup yields CDR1 MDHEN and CDR2 SYDVKM. DNA for the CDR3: TGTGCCAGCAGCCTGCGGGTAGCTAACTATGGCTACACCTTC. Protein sequence: CASSLRVANYGYTF.

The rearrangement uses TRBV19 and TRBJ1-5; D remains ambiguous. Germline V lookup: CDR1 LNHDA, CDR2 SQIVND (reference sequence). This CDR3 has 21 amino acids. V lost 7 bases, J lost 0 bases, and 31 bases lay in between. The CDR3 is CASTNLGREFYLTYSNQPQHF. As DNA, the CDR3 is TGTGCCAGTACTAATTTGGGTCGGGAGTTCTACCTTACGTATAGCAATCAGCCCCAGCATTTT.

The J gene is TRBJ2-5, the V gene TRBV5-6; possibly TRBD2 for D (6 bases). Trimming shortened V by 4 bases and J by 5 bases, and 15 bases separated the two germline ends. Germline assignment: CDR1 SGHDT and CDR2 YYEEEE. This CDR3 has 14 amino acids. This CDR3 reads CASSQGTWAETQYF. CDR3 nucleotides: TGTGCCAGCAGCCAAGGGACTTGGGCTGAGACCCAGTACTTC.

The V and J genes are TRBV4-3 and TRBJ1-1; TRBD1 might be the D (5 bases). The CDR3 spans 16 residues. V dropped 0 bases and J dropped 4 bases, with 15 bases sitting between them. CDR1 LGHNA and CDR2 YSLEER come from the germline V gene. The CDR3 loop is CASSQDRARVTTEAFF. The CDR3 DNA reads as TGCGCCAGCAGCCAAGATCGGGCCAGGGTGACCACTGAAGCTTTCTTT.

J is TRBJ1-1 and V is TRBV9; D is possibly TRBD1 (5 bases). Trimming removed 0 bases at V and 4 bases at J, with 13 bases between. The germline V gene has CDR1 SGDLS and CDR2 YYNGEE. The CDR3 extends over 15 amino acids. The CDR3 DNA reads as TGTGCCAGCAGCGTAGGGGGTTCGGGGGTCACTGAAGCTTTCTTT. It specifies CASSVGGSGVTEAFF.

Only a few counts were recorded for this clone. The CDR3 nucleotides read TGTGCCTGGAGGTCCTTCGGGACACTTAATAATTCACCCCTCCACTTT. It is translated as CAWRSFGTLNNSPLHF. This chain links TRBV30 with TRBJ1-6, with D possibly being TRBD1 (6 bases). V was shortened by 3 bases and J by 5 bases, with 17 bases between the two germline ends. Germline lookup yields CDR1 GTSNPN and CDR2 SVGIG (reference sequence). The CDR3 is 16 amino acids.

The rearrangement uses TRBV18 and TRBJ1-4; TRBD1 matches 11 bases. With V trimmed by 3 bases and J by 5 bases, 11 bases remained unmatched. CDR1 is KGHSH, CDR2 LQKENI, per germline. The CDR3 totals 18 residues. DNA of the CDR3: TGTGCCAGCTCACCGTATGGACAGGGGGCTAGTGGGAATGAAAAACTGTTTTTT. Its protein product is CASSPYGQGASGNEKLFF.

The CDR3 loop reads CASSQAPYEQYF. CDR3 bases: TGTGCCAGCAGCCAAGCTCCCTACGAGCAGTACTTC. The chain couples TRBV14 to TRBJ2-7; D call uncertain. The CDR3 has 12 amino acids. Germline V gene lookup returns CDR1 SGHDN and CDR2 FVKESK. The V end lost 1 base, the J end lost 2 bases, and 3 bases lay between the germline ends.

The chain uses TRBV5-1 and TRBJ2-7; the D gene is possibly TRBD1 (7 bases). V lost 0 bases, J lost 4 bases, and 14 bases lay in between. The CDR3 runs to 15 residues. Germline CDR1 SGHRS, CDR2 YFSETQ. CDR3 DNA: TGCGCCAGCAGCTTGGCTCAGGGGGAGGCTTACGAGCAGTACTTC. Protein: CASSLAQGEAYEQYF.

The chain combines TRBV7-2 with TRBJ1-4; 9 bases are shared with TRBD1. Germline loops: CDR1 SGHTA, CDR2 FQGNSA. V shed 3 bases and J 5 bases; nucleotides not matched to a gene: 4. The CDR3 extends over 15 amino acids. CDR3 sequence: CASSLIQGANEKLFF. The CDR3 coding sequence is TGTGCCAGCAGCTTGATACAGGGGGCGAATGAAAAACTGTTTTTT.

The chain carries TRBV10-3 and TRBJ2-7, with D possibly matching TRBD2 (6 bases). Germline-derived CDR1 and CDR2 are ENHRY and SYGVKD. The CDR3 totals 13 residues. Trimming took 5 bases from V and 3 from J, leaving 11 bases between them. The CDR3 protein is CAISPGLSYEQYF. For the CDR3, the DNA is TGTGCCATCAGTCCGGGACTCAGCTACGAGCAGTACTTC.

J is TRBJ2-1 and V is TRBV29-1, with 10 nucleotides matching TRBD1. This CDR3 comprises 15 residues. J gave up 3 bases and V 3 bases, and 5 bases lay outside the gene matches. CDR1 SQVTM and CDR2 ANQGSEA come from the germline V gene. Here the CDR3 DNA reads TGCAGCGTTGAGCGAAGGGACAGGGGCTACAATGAGCAGTTCTTC. The encoded protein is CSVERRDRGYNEQFF.

The chain combines TRBV19 with TRBJ2-6; 8 positions match TRBD1. The V segment lost 5 bases and the J segment 4 bases; nucleotides outside the gene matches: 10. This CDR3 has 17 amino acids. Germline V gene lookup returns CDR1 LNHDA and CDR2 SQIVND (reference sequence). This CDR3 is CASSPPTGAPGANVLTF. As DNA, the CDR3 is TGTGCCAGTAGTCCGCCGACAGGGGCCCCCGGGGCCAACGTCCTGACTTTC. The full variable domain, with the rest looked up from reference TRBV19 and TRBJ2-6, is DGGITQSPKYLFRKEGQNVTLSCEQNLNHDAMYWYRQDPGQGLRLIYYSQIVNDFQKGDIAEGYSVSREKKESFPLTVTSAQKNPTAFYLCASSPPTGAPGANVLTFGAGSRLTVL.

The chain joins TRBV7-2 to TRBJ2-7; 7 bases match TRBD2. Germline values: CDR1 SGHTA, CDR2 FQGNSA. The CDR3 length is 14 residues. J gave up 2 bases and V 5 bases, and 6 bases lay outside the gene matches. CDR3 loop: CASSPRTSPYEQYF. The DNA of the CDR3 is TGTGCCAGCAGCCCCCGGACTAGTCCCTACGAGCAGTACTTC.

This chain connects TRBV9 to TRBJ1-1, with TRBD1 identical over 10 bases. Germline CDR1 SGDLS, CDR2 YYNGEE. V lost 0 bases and J lost 6; bases outside the gene matches: 5. This CDR3 is 15 amino acids long. The CDR3 loop reads CASSVGGGTGAEAFF. The DNA of the CDR3 is TGTGCCAGCAGCGTAGGGGGGGGGACAGGGGCTGAAGCTTTCTTT. Full variable domain (rest looked up from reference TRBV9 and TRBJ1-1): DSGVTQTPKHLITATGQRVTLRCSPRSGDLSVYWYQQSLDQGLQFLIQYYNGEERAKGNILERFSAQQFPDLHSELNLSSLELGDSALYFCASSVGGGTGAEAFFGQGTRLTVV.

V and J are TRBV30 and TRBJ2-7; 12 nucleotides line up with TRBD2. The CDR3 spans 15 residues. CDR1 GTSNPN and CDR2 SVGIG come from the germline V gene (reference sequence). Trimming cost V 3 bases and J 3 bases; bases outside gene matches: 6. The CDR3 bases are TGTGCCTGGAGACTAGCGGGGGGCCCTTACTACGAGCAGTACTTC. Its translation is CAWRLAGGPYYEQYF. Full variable domain (missing parts from reference TRBV30 and TRBJ2-7): SQTIHQWPATLVQPVGSPLSLECTVEGTSNPNLYWYRQAAGRGLQLLFYSVGIGQISSEVPQNLSASRPQDRQFILSSKKLLLSDSGFYLCAWRLAGGPYYEQYFGPGTRLTVT.